The rows below give T cell receptor beta chains drawn from one sample of a study of T cell repertoires in cytomegalovirus infection. TCRdb ran MiXCR on the reads and lists one entry per CDR3 protein. The sample shows roughly 100,000 distinct CDR3 sequences, around 45% of them seen only once. What these receptors recognize is not known. Source: CD8+ T cells from cultured PBMCs, taken from culture after CMV antigen stimulation. These receptors came from a human donor in good health (CMV status not recorded). Some clones in this sample may be carry-over from other donors' samples. Both conserved end residues are part of each CDR3. A D gene is named only where the DNA matches it firmly. Not every row has a clone size; where given, it reads once, few, many or a size class.

j_call	v_call	clone_size	d_call	cdr3_nt	cdr3_aa
TRBJ1-5	TRBV19	few	TRBD1	TGTGCCAGTAGCCCCAAGGCTCCTGACAGGGGGCTTTGCTGTTATAGCAATCAGCCCCAGCATTTT	CASSPKAPDRGLCCYSNQPQHF
TRBJ1-6	TRBV7-6	many	.	TGTGCCAGCAGCTCCCAGCCGGGACGGCCTAATTCACCCCTCCACTTT	CASSSQPGRPNSPLHF
TRBJ2-1	TRBV7-8	many	TRBD2	TGTGCCAGCACCAAGCGGGGGGGCGACAATGAGCAGTTCTTC	CASTKRGGDNEQFF
TRBJ1-4	TRBV27	.	.	TGTGCCAGCACCCTAGTGGGGGAAAAACTGTTTTTT	CASTLVGEKLFF
TRBJ2-7	TRBV27	few	.	TGTGCCAGCAGAATTATATCCGGGGGCAGCTCCTACGAGCAGTACTTC	CASRIISGGSSYEQYF
TRBJ2-7	TRBV2	.	.	TGTGCCAGCATGGGGGACAACTCCTACGAGCAGTACTTC	CASMGDNSYEQYF
TRBJ1-6	TRBV7-2	.	TRBD1	TGTGCCAGCAGCTTGCCGGGACAGGGGAGTTCACCCCTCCACTTT	CASSLPGQGSSPLHF
TRBJ2-1	TRBV7-6	many	TRBD2	TGTGCCAGCAGCCCCCTGCGGGGGGACTCCTACAATGAGCAGTTCTTC	CASSPLRGDSYNEQFF
TRBJ1-4	TRBV6-5	.	.	TGTGCCAGCACGGGGGATAATGAAAAACTGTTTTTT	CASTGDNEKLFF
TRBJ1-4	TRBV7-9	.	TRBD1	TGTGCCAGCAGCTTAGGGGACAGCGTTAATGAAAAACTGTTTTTT	CASSLGDSVNEKLFF
TRBJ1-5	TRBV2	.	.	TGTGCCAGCAGTCAACCGGGACGGACTAGCAATCAGCCCCAGCATTTT	CASSQPGRTSNQPQHF
TRBJ2-7	TRBV11-2	many	TRBD2	TGTGCCAGCAGCATGGGACTAGCGGGGGGGCAGGGCTACGAGCAGTACTTC	CASSMGLAGGQGYEQYF
TRBJ1-2	TRBV7-9	.	TRBD1	TGTGCCAGCAGCCACGACAGGGCCCTAGGCTACACCTTC	CASSHDRALGYTF
TRBJ2-7	TRBV19	few	.	TGTGCCAGTAGTCCTTCCCAGATCTACGAGCAGTACTTC	CASSPSQIYEQYF
TRBJ2-7	TRBV11-1	.	.	TGTGCCAGCAGCTTATTCCCATACGAGCAGTACTTC	CASSLFPYEQYF
TRBJ2-5	TRBV12-3/TRBV12-4	.	TRBD1	TGTGCCAGCAGTACTGGGACAGAAGAGACCCAGTACTTC	CASSTGTEETQYF
TRBJ2-3	TRBV29-1	.	.	TGCAGCGTTGACCCAAACAGCCTATCCACCACAGATACGCAGTATTTT	CSVDPNSLSTTDTQYF
TRBJ2-3	TRBV7-6	.	.	TGTGCCAGCAGCTTAGTAACGGGTGGCACAGATACGCAGTATTTT	CASSLVTGGTDTQYF
TRBJ2-7	TRBV7-2	many	TRBD1	TGTGCCAGCAGCTTAACAGGGGACGAGCAGTACTTC	CASSLTGDEQYF
TRBJ1-2	TRBV3-1	.	.	TGTGCCAGCAGCCTACGGGGGCAGCCTGCCGTGTATGGCTACACCTTC	CASSLRGQPAVYGYTF
TRBJ2-1	TRBV18	.	.	TGTGCCAGCTCACCCTTCCGGGACAAAGCCTACAATGAGCAGTTCTTC	CASSPFRDKAYNEQFF
TRBJ2-1	TRBV12-3/TRBV12-4	.	TRBD2	TGTGCCAGCAGTACCCTGATAGCGGGGGAGCAGTTCTTC	CASSTLIAGEQFF
TRBJ1-5	TRBV12-3/TRBV12-4	few	.	TGTGCCAGCACCATGGGGGGTGTGGGGTATAGCAATCAGCCCCAGCATTTT	CASTMGGVGYSNQPQHF
TRBJ2-1	TRBV6-1	.	TRBD2	TGTGCCAGCAGTTATCTTGCGGGGGGGAGGCATGAGCAGTTCTTC	CASSYLAGGRHEQFF
TRBJ2-5	TRBV27	few	.	TGTGCCAGCAAAACAGACCGTGGAAAGGAGACCCAGTACTTC	CASKTDRGKETQYF
TRBJ1-2	TRBV6-6	few	.	TGTGCCACCTATGGACGGTGGGATTTTGATGGCTACACCTTC	CATYGRWDFDGYTF
TRBJ1-4	TRBV7-2	few	TRBD1	TGTGCCAGCAGCGTGACAGGGCTGGGTAATGAAAAACTGTTTTTT	CASSVTGLGNEKLFF
TRBJ2-1	TRBV7-3	few	TRBD2	TGTGCCAGCAGCTGGGGACTAGCGGGAAACAATGAGCAGTTCTTC	CASSWGLAGNNEQFF
TRBJ2-7	TRBV19	few	.	TGTGCCAGTAGTCCCGTTGGAGACGCTACCTACGAGCAGTACTTC	CASSPVGDATYEQYF
TRBJ1-1	TRBV7-3	.	.	TGTGCCAGCAGCTTAGTAGACAGAACCTTT	CASSLVDRTF
TRBJ1-1	TRBV24-1	.	.	TGTGCCACCAGTGATGCAGATAACACTGAAGCTTTCTTT	CATSDADNTEAFF
TRBJ1-5	TRBV12-3/TRBV12-4	.	.	TGTGCCAGCACCTACCGGGACAGCAATCAGCCCCAGCATTTT	CASTYRDSNQPQHF
TRBJ1-2	TRBV27	.	.	TGTGCCAGCAGTTCTCATGCGTCTGGTGGCTACACCTTC	CASSSHASGGYTF
TRBJ2-5	TRBV7-6	.	.	TGTGCCAGCAGCTTAGTTCGACGGCCTGATAAAGAGACCCAGTACTTC	CASSLVRRPDKETQYF
TRBJ2-7	TRBV7-2	.	.	TGTGCCAGCAGCTTAGGGACTCCCTACGAGCAGTACTTC	CASSLGTPYEQYF
TRBJ2-2	TRBV11-1	few	.	TGTGCCAGCAGCTTAGGCCTCACCGGGGAGCTGTTTTTT	CASSLGLTGELFF
TRBJ1-1	TRBV4-1	few	.	TGCGCCAGCAGCCAAGTCCGGGGGGACACTGAAGCTTTCTTT	CASSQVRGDTEAFF
TRBJ1-1	TRBV6-1	.	TRBD1	TGTGCCAGCAGTATCGCCGGGACAGGGGGCACTGAAGCTTTCTTT	CASSIAGTGGTEAFF
TRBJ2-3	TRBV6-1	.	TRBD2	TGTGCCAGCAGTGAAGATTCGGGGGGGGCCTATACGCAGTATTTT	CASSEDSGGAYTQYF
TRBJ2-7	TRBV6-5	few	.	TGTGCCAGCAGTTATGGGTCTGCCTCCTACGAGCAGTACTTC	CASSYGSASYEQYF
TRBJ2-3	TRBV7-2	.	.	TGTGCCAGCACCTATGGGGGAACCCAGTCAAGCACAGATACGCAGTATTTT	CASTYGGTQSSTDTQYF
TRBJ2-1	TRBV6-6	.	.	TGTGCCAGCAGCTACCCGGGGCACAATGAGCAGTTCTTC	CASSYPGHNEQFF
TRBJ2-7	TRBV6-5	.	TRBD1	TGTGCCAGCAGTCGGACAGGTAGGAGCTACGAGCAGTACTTC	CASSRTGRSYEQYF
TRBJ1-2	TRBV12-3/TRBV12-4	.	TRBD1	TGTGCCAGCAGTTCCAACTCTCCTAATGGACAGGGCGGGTATGGCTACACCTTC	CASSSNSPNGQGGYGYTF
TRBJ2-3	TRBV28	.	TRBD2	TGTGCCAGCAGTTTAGTTACTAGCGGGGGCGGAGATACGCAGTATTTT	CASSLVTSGGGDTQYF
TRBJ1-1	TRBV6-6	few	.	TGTGCCAGCACCACTCCCGAGGAGGGGAACACTGAAGCTTTCTTT	CASTTPEEGNTEAFF
TRBJ2-7	TRBV27	few	TRBD2	TGTGCCAGCAGCTCCAGGACTAGAGTGGCAGCCCTGGGTAGAGGCGAGCAGTACTTC	CASSSRTRVAALGRGEQYF
TRBJ2-5	TRBV13	.	TRBD2	TGTGCCAGCAGTTTCGCGGGGGGGCAAGAGACCCAGTACTTC	CASSFAGGQETQYF
TRBJ1-1	TRBV6-2/TRBV6-3	few	.	TGTGCCAGCAGTTTTATGAACACTGAAGCTTTCTTT	CASSFMNTEAFF
TRBJ1-5	TRBV7-9	.	TRBD1	TGTGCCAGCAGCTTGACAGGGAAGAATCAGCCCCAGCATTTT	CASSLTGKNQPQHF
TRBJ2-7	TRBV7-9	.	TRBD2	TGTGCCAGCAGCTTAGAGCTAGCGGGGCCCCTGGACGAGCAGTACTTC	CASSLELAGPLDEQYF
TRBJ2-7	TRBV4-1	.	TRBD2	TGCGCCAGCAGCCCCACAAGACTAGCGGGGGGGCTTCGGGAGCAGTACTTC	CASSPTRLAGGLREQYF
TRBJ2-3	TRBV7-8	.	TRBD1	TGTGCCAGCCGAGGGGGCGTCGGCGTAGATACGCAGTATTTT	CASRGGVGVDTQYF
TRBJ2-7	TRBV19	.	TRBD1	TGTGCCAGTAGTCCACGGACAGGGGGCGACGAGCAGTACTTC	CASSPRTGGDEQYF
TRBJ1-5	TRBV2	many	.	TGTGCCAGCAGAGGGGGTTTCACTCAGCCCCAGCATTTT	CASRGGFTQPQHF
TRBJ2-2	TRBV6-6	once	.	TGTGCCAGCAGTTACTCGAGTGGTGGGGAGCTGTTTTTT	CASSYSSGGELFF